Listed here are 10 T cell receptor beta chains from one sample, sequenced in a study of blood T cells in healthy people across ages. Combining a sample-barcoded 5' primer with a J-beta primer mix, a second PCR ran for 7 to 11 cycles. TCRdb re-derived calls from the 5' RACE reads in MiXCR, one entry per CDR3 protein. Seen here are about 1.4 million distinct CDR3 sequences, approximately 60% observed once, and the top ten hold more than 6%. Input material: blood. Source of these receptors: a young man in good health.

J is TRBJ2-5 and V is TRBV27; 10 positions agree with TRBD2. Trimming took 3 bases from V and 2 from J; bases not matched to a gene: 3. CDR1 and CDR2 from the germline V gene are MNHEY and SMNVEV (reference sequence). This CDR3 region has 15 residues. CDR3 coding DNA: TGTGCCAGCAGTTTTAGCGGGGGGCTTCAAGAGACCCAGTACTTC. Amino acids: CASSFSGGLQETQYF.

Only a few counts were recorded for this clonotype. The genes are TRBV5-5 and TRBJ2-1, with D possibly being TRBD2 (6 bases). The ends were cut back, 3 bases at V and 0 bases at J, with 19 bases in the middle. Looked up from germline, CDR1 is SGHKS and CDR2 is YYEKEE (reference sequence). The CDR3 has 18 amino acids. CDR3 amino acids: CASSSSSERVSSYNEQFF. CDR3 coding DNA: TGTGCCAGCAGCTCCTCGTCGGAGCGGGTTAGCTCCTACAATGAGCAGTTCTTC.

This clonotype was counted a few times. The chain couples TRBV20-1 to TRBJ2-5; possibly TRBD2 for D (5 bases). The CDR3 has 14 residues. In germline, CDR1 is DFQATT, CDR2 SNEGSKA (reference sequence). V lost 0 bases, J lost 5 bases, and 13 bases lay in between. CDR3 bases: TGCAGTGCTAGAGATCGGGGAAGCCGGGAGACCCAGTACTTC. Translation: CSARDRGSRETQYF.

The chain joins TRBV7-9 to TRBJ1-1, with TRBD1 matching over 10 bases. With V trimmed by 4 bases and J by 8 bases, 7 bases remained unmatched. This CDR3 spans 14 amino acids. Germline CDR1 SEHNR, CDR2 FQNEAQ (reference sequence). CDR3 nucleotides: TGTGCCAGCAGCTCGGGACAGGGGTTCCTAGAAGCTTTCTTT. This translates into CASSSGQGFLEAFF. The full variable domain, completed using reference TRBV7-9 and TRBJ1-1, is DTGVSQNPRHKITKRGQNVTFRCDPISEHNRLYWYRQTLGQGPEFLTYFQNEAQLEKSRLLSDRFSAERPKGSFSTLEIQRTEQGDSAMYLCASSSGQGFLEAFFGQGTRLTVV.

The chain employs TRBV29-1 and TRBJ2-1; D is perhaps TRBD2 (6 bases). V gave up 7 bases and J gave up 6 bases, with 16 bases separating them. Germline loops: CDR1 SQVTM, CDR2 ANQGSEA. There are 13 residues in the CDR3. The CDR3 region is CSGAGTVCNEQFF. CDR3 nucleotide sequence: TGCAGCGGGGCCGGGACTGTCTGCAATGAGCAGTTCTTC.

The chain is built from TRBV5-1 and TRBJ2-1; 12 bases line up with TRBD2. Germline CDR1 SGHRS, CDR2 YFSETQ. V was pared by 5 bases and J by 9 bases, with 9 bases of the junction left unmatched. This CDR3 is 15 amino acids long. CDR3 nucleotides: TGCGCCAGCAGACCTCCGGGACTAGCGGGTGGTGAGCAGTTCTTC. This encodes CASRPPGLAGGEQFF.

The CDR3 DNA sequence: TGTGCCACCAGCAGAACGACAGGGGGAATTATGAACACTGAAGCTTTCTTT. Protein sequence: CATSRTTGGIMNTEAFF. This sequence joins TRBV15 and TRBJ1-1, with 9 positions matching TRBD1. Germline CDR1 LNHNV, CDR2 YYDKDF (reference sequence). The length of the CDR3 is 17 residues. The V and J ends lost 2 bases and 0 bases, in that order; junction bases with no gene match: 7. The complete variable domain, with remaining parts taken from reference TRBV15 and TRBJ1-1, reads DAMVIQNPRYQVTQFGKPVTLSCSQTLNHNVMYWYQQKSSQAPKLLFHYYDKDFNNEADTPDNFQSRRPNTSFCFLDIRSPGLGDTAMYLCATSRTTGGIMNTEAFFGQGTRLTVV.

This clonotype was observed a handful of times. This rearrangement joins TRBV7-9 to TRBJ1-2; D gene ambiguous. Between the trimmed V and J ends, which lost 6 bases and 3 bases, there was a span of 11 bases. The length of the CDR3 is 13 residues. The germline gives CDR1 SEHNR, CDR2 FQNEAQ (reference sequence). The CDR3 coding sequence is TGTGCCAGCAGACAAGACACGGACTATGGCTACACCTTC. Its translation: CASRQDTDYGYTF.

The genes are TRBV6-6 and TRBJ2-3; D is perhaps TRBD1 (5 bases). Trimming shortened V by 2 bases and J by 6 bases, and 15 bases separated the two germline ends. CDR1 is MNHNY, CDR2 SVGAGI, per germline (reference sequence). The CDR3 is 15 residues long. CDR3 sequence reads: CASSYQGKFGDTQYF. For the CDR3, the DNA is TGTGCCAGCAGTTACCAGGGCAAGTTCGGGGATACGCAGTATTTT.

J is TRBJ2-1 and V is TRBV6-4, with 9 bases matching TRBD2. Germline lookup yields CDR1 MRHNA and CDR2 SNTAGT. The CDR3 spans 14 residues. The ends lost 3 bases at V and 7 bases at J; junction bases unmatched: 4. The CDR3 loop is CASSEGSGGNEQFF. The CDR3 DNA reads TGTGCCAGCAGTGAGGGTAGCGGGGGTAATGAGCAGTTCTTC.